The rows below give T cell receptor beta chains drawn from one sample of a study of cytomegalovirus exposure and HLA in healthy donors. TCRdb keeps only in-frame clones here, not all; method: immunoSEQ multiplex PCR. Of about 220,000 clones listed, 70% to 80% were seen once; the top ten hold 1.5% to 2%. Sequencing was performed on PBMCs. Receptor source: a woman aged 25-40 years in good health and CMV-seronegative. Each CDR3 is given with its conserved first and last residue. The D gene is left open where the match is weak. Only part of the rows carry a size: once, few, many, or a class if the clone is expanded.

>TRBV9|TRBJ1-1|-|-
TGTGCCAGCAGCTCCAGGACTGGGAACACTGAAGCTTTCTTT
CASSSRTGNTEAFF
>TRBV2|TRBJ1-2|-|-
TGTGCCAGCAGTGTTGACCAGGGTTGGATTAACTATGGCTACACCTTC
CASSVDQGWINYGYTF
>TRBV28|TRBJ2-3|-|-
TGTGCCAGCAGCGGTGGAGGGGACGGGACCACAGATACGCAGTATTTT
CASSGGGDGTTDTQYF
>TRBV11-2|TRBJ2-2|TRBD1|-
TGTGCCAGCAGCGAGGGGGACAGGGCCTCCGGGGAGCTGTTTTTT
CASSEGDRASGELFF
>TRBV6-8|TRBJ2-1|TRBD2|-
TGTGCCAGCAGTTCACCAGCGGGGGACACCCATCGGGAGCAGTTCTTC
CASSSPAGDTHREQFF
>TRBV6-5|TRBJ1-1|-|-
TGTGCCAGCAGTTACGGTACAGGGCCTAACACTGAAGCTTTCTTT
CASSYGTGPNTEAFF
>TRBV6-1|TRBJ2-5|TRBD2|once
TGTGCCAGCAGTCATCGGACTAGCGGGATAGAGGCCCAGTACTTC
CASSHRTSGIEAQYF
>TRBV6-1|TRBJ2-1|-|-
TGTGCCAGCAGTACTTACAATGAGCAGTTCTTC
CASSTYNEQFF
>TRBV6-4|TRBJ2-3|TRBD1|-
TGTGCCAGCAGAGAGTATCCGGGACAGGGGTTGACAGATACGCAGTATTTT
CASREYPGQGLTDTQYF
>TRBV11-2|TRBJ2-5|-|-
TGTGCCAGCAGCGTCGGACTGGAAGAGACCCAGTACTTC
CASSVGLEETQYF
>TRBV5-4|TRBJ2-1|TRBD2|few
TGTGCCAGCAGCTTGCGGCGGGGGGGCTCCGATGAGCAGTTCTTC
CASSLRRGGSDEQFF
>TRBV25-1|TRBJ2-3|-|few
TGTGCCAGCAGTGGGAGCGGTACAGATACGCAGTATTTT
CASSGSGTDTQYF
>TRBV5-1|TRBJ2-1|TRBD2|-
TGCGCCAGCAGCCCTCTAGCGGGAGTTTTCGATGAGCAGTTCTTC
CASSPLAGVFDEQFF
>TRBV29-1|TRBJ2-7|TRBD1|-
TGCAGCGCGGGCCAGGGGGCCTACGAGCAGTACTTC
CSAGQGAYEQYF
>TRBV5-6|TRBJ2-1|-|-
TGTGCCAGCAGCCAGGGCTACAATGAGCAGTTCTTC
CASSQGYNEQFF
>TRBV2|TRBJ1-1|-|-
TGTGCCAGCAGTGTCCGACACTTGAACACTGAAGCTTTCTTT
CASSVRHLNTEAFF
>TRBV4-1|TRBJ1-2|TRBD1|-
TGCGCCAGCAGCCAAGATCCGACAGGGTATGGCTACACCTTC
CASSQDPTGYGYTF
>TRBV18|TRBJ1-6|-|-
TGTGCCAGCTCACCCAGCAGGGGCCCTAATTCACCCCTCCACTTT
CASSPSRGPNSPLHF
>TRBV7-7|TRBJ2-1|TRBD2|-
TGTGCTAGCAGCTTAGGTTTAAAGGTGGGGGGGGGATCTAACTACAATGAGCAGTTCTTC
CASSLGLKVGGGSNYNEQFF
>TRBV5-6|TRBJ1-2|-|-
TGTGCCAGCAGCTCCGCCCCACAGGCCGGGAACTATGGCTACACCTTC
CASSSAPQAGNYGYTF
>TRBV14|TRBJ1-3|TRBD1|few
TGTGCCAGCAGCTCCCAGGGGGCTGGAAACACCATATATTTT
CASSSQGAGNTIYF
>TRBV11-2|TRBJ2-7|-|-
TGTGCCAGCAGCTTGGGGACTGGGTACGAGCAGTACTTC
CASSLGTGYEQYF
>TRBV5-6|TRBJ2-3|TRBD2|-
TGTGCCAGCAGCTTACGGGATACGGGGGGGCAACTTACGCAGTATTTT
CASSLRDTGGQLTQYF
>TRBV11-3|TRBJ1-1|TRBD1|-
TGTGCCAGCAGCTTAAGTACGTTGGGGACAGGGGGAAACACTGAAGCTTTCTTT
CASSLSTLGTGGNTEAFF
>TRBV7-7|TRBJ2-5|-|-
TGTGCTAGCAGCTTACCAGGGTTCCAAGAGACCCAGTACTTC
CASSLPGFQETQYF
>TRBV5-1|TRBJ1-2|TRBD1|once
TGCGCCAGCAGCTCACCGAGGTCAGGGGGCGATGGCTACACCTTC
CASSSPRSGGDGYTF
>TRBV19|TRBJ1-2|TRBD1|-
TGTGCCAGTAACCAACAGGGGCTGTTTGGCTACACCTTC
CASNQQGLFGYTF
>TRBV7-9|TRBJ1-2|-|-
TGTGCCAGCAGCCACACACCGCAGGGTGGCTACACCTTC
CASSHTPQGGYTF
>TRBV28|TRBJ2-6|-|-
TGTGCCACCCTCTCAGGCCGTCATTCTGGGGCCAACGTCCTGACTTTC
CATLSGRHSGANVLTF